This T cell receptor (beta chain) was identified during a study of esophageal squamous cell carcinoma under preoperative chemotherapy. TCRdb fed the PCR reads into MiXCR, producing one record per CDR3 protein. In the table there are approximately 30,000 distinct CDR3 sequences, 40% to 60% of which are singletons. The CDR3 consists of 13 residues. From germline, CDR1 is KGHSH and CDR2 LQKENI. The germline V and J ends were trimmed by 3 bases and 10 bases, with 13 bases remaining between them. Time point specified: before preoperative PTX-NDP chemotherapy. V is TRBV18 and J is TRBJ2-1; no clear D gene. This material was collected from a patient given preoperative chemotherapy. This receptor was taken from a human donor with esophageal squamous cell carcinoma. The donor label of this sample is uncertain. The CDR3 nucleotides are TGTGCCAGCTCACCCCCTCTCCCGGACGAGCAGTTCTTC. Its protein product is CASSPPLPDEQFF.